The rows below give T cell receptor beta chains drawn from one sample of a study of blood T cells in healthy people across ages. TCRdb reanalysed the 5' RACE reads using MiXCR and keeps one entry per CDR3 protein. The table lists more than 750,000 distinct CDR3 sequences, approximately 32% of them singletons. The same sample was also used in a study of T cells of mothers and their children.

Sequenced input: blood. The source of these receptors is a woman between 40 and 55 years old in good health. Both conserved end residues are part of each CDR3. The D gene is left open where the match is weak. Only part of the rows carry a size: once, few, many, or a class if the clone is expanded.

J gene	D gene	V gene	clone size	CDR3 protein	CDR3 DNA
TRBJ2-7	-	TRBV3-1	many	CASSQVGGPYEQYF	TGTGCCAGCAGCCAGGTCGGGGGACCCTACGAGCAGTACTTC
TRBJ1-6	-	TRBV7-2	-	CASSAASGGTNSPLHF	TGTGCCAGCAGCGCCGCCTCGGGTGGGACGAATTCACCCCTCCACTTT
TRBJ2-7	TRBD2	TRBV19	-	CASSIVAGDRYEQYF	TGTGCCAGTAGTATAGTAGCGGGGGATCGGTACGAGCAGTACTTC
TRBJ2-5	-	TRBV15	many	CATSRDGIGETQYF	TGTGCCACCAGCAGAGATGGGATAGGAGAGACCCAGTACTTC
TRBJ1-2	TRBD1	TRBV6-1	-	CASSETRAGGGGYTF	TGTGCCAGCAGTGAAACACGGGCAGGGGGAGGTGGCTACACCTTC
TRBJ1-4	TRBD1	TRBV7-2	-	CASSLGTGEKLFF	TGTGCCAGCAGCTTAGGGACAGGTGAAAAACTGTTTTTT
TRBJ2-7	TRBD1	TRBV6-2/TRBV6-3	-	CASSHKRDSSYEQYF	TGTGCCAGCAGTCACAAGAGGGACAGCTCCTACGAGCAGTACTTC
TRBJ1-6	-	TRBV6-5	many	CASRKTVTAYNSPLHF	TGTGCCAGCAGAAAGACCGTGACAGCCTATAATTCACCCCTCCACTTT
TRBJ2-7	-	TRBV6-2/TRBV6-3	few	CASTKAYAPNEQYF	TGTGCCAGCACCAAGGCCTATGCTCCCAACGAGCAGTACTTC
TRBJ2-3	TRBD2	TRBV12-3/TRBV12-4	few	CASTTSGTSTDTQYF	TGTGCCAGCACCACTAGCGGGACCAGCACAGATACGCAGTATTTT
TRBJ1-2	TRBD1	TRBV4-1	few	CASSQPGGQVNYGYTF	TGCGCCAGCAGCCAACCCGGGGGACAGGTTAACTATGGCTACACCTTC
TRBJ2-3	-	TRBV12-3/TRBV12-4	-	CASSYSRGSENRAQYF	TGTGCCAGCAGTTATTCCAGGGGCAGCGAGAATCGGGCGCAGTATTTT
TRBJ2-3	TRBD1	TRBV12-3/TRBV12-4	-	CASSWGDRTADTQYF	TGTGCCAGCAGTTGGGGGGACAGGACTGCAGATACGCAGTATTTT
TRBJ1-1	-	TRBV6-2/TRBV6-3	few	CASSYWGRTTEAFF	TGTGCCAGCAGTTACTGGGGCAGGACCACTGAAGCTTTCTTT
TRBJ2-7	-	TRBV30	few	CAWVGQTPVHEQYF	TGTGCCTGGGTAGGACAGACTCCTGTCCACGAGCAGTACTTC
TRBJ2-6	TRBD2	TRBV7-2	-	CASIEWTSGGFGANVLTF	TGTGCCAGCATTGAGTGGACTAGCGGGGGCTTTGGGGCCAACGTCCTGACTTTC
TRBJ1-3	TRBD1	TRBV7-9	-	CASSFGQGRLNGNTIYF	TGTGCCAGCAGCTTCGGACAGGGGAGGTTAAACGGAAACACCATATATTTT
TRBJ2-2	-	TRBV7-6	-	CASSSDDTGGELFF	TGTGCCAGCAGCTCAGATGACACAGGCGGGGAGCTGTTTTTT
TRBJ2-5	-	TRBV7-9	-	CASNLMGETQYF	TGTGCCAGCAACTTAATGGGAGAGACCCAGTACTTC
TRBJ2-3	TRBD2	TRBV3-1	-	CASSSRTSRFQDTQYF	TGTGCCAGCAGCTCTCGGACTAGTCGATTTCAAGATACGCAGTATTTT
TRBJ2-1	-	TRBV24-1	many	CATSEGQIYNEQFF	TGTGCCACCAGTGAAGGGCAGATCTACAATGAGCAGTTCTTC
TRBJ2-5	TRBD1	TRBV6-5	many	CASSYSTGVGETQYF	TGTGCCAGCAGTTATTCAACAGGGGTCGGGGAGACCCAGTACTTC
TRBJ1-4	-	TRBV7-9	few	CASSLGNRGGVGEKLFF	TGTGCCAGCAGCTTAGGCAATCGAGGAGGGGTCGGTGAAAAACTGTTTTTT
TRBJ2-7	-	TRBV6-1	few	CASSGAGSSYEQYF	TGTGCCAGCAGTGGGGCAGGGAGCTCCTACGAGCAGTACTTC
TRBJ2-4	TRBD1	TRBV28	-	CASSSPGQAKNIQYF	TGTGCCAGCAGTTCCCCGGGACAGGCCAAAAACATTCAGTACTTC
TRBJ2-3	TRBD2	TRBV7-9	-	CASSLPPMTSGPTDTQYF	TGTGCCAGCAGCTTACCCCCCATGACTAGCGGCCCCACAGATACGCAGTATTTT
TRBJ2-5	TRBD1	TRBV28	few	CASSGAGGAETQYF	TGTGCCAGCAGCGGAGCAGGGGGCGCGGAGACCCAGTACTTC
TRBJ2-7	TRBD1	TRBV10-3	many	CAISDTGGSSWEQYF	TGTGCCATCAGTGATACAGGGGGCTCTTCTTGGGAGCAGTACTTC
TRBJ1-4	-	TRBV3-1	-	CASSQEGPYNEKLFF	TGTGCCAGCAGCCAAGAAGGGCCCTATAATGAAAAACTGTTTTTT
TRBJ1-1	-	TRBV7-9	-	CASSYSEMNTEAFF	TGTGCCAGCAGCTACTCGGAGATGAACACTGAAGCTTTCTTT
TRBJ2-1	-	TRBV5-6	few	CASSLPKETQFF	TGTGCCAGCAGCTTGCCGAAAGAGACCCAGTTCTTC
TRBJ2-1	-	TRBV12-3/TRBV12-4	once	CASRRGSGYNEQFF	TGTGCCAGCAGAAGGGGGTCCGGTTACAATGAGCAGTTCTTC
TRBJ1-1	-	TRBV7-9	once	CASSPRTINSNTEAFF	TGTGCCAGCAGCCCTCGGACGATCAACTCGAACACTGAAGCTTTCTTT
TRBJ2-5	-	TRBV29-1	many	CSVEVGIGRRESMGETQYF	TGCAGCGTTGAAGTGGGAATCGGCCGAAGGGAAAGTATGGGGGAGACCCAGTACTTC
TRBJ1-2	-	TRBV10-3	-	CAIRESGVRYGYTF	TGTGCCATCAGGGAGTCTGGGGTCCGCTATGGCTACACCTTC